This T cell receptor beta chain was sequenced in a study of T cells in localized non-small cell lung cancer. The CDR3 loop spans 20 amino acids. Per the germline V gene, CDR1 is KGHSH and CDR2 is LQKENI. V was clipped by 1 base and J by 0 bases, with 21 bases between them. Assay: immunoSEQ multiplex PCR; the TCRdb copy retains only in-frame clones and omits some. There are about 43,000 clones in the sample; roughly 90% occur only once, and 8% to 11% lies in the top ten. This receptor was identified in a woman aged 40-70 years with stage II lung adenocarcinoma. The J gene is TRBJ1-4, the V gene TRBV18, with D tentatively TRBD1 (6 bases). The sequencing here drew on PBMCs, taken before any cancer treatment. The CDR3 DNA sequence: TGTGCCAGCTCACCACGTCGGGCCCGACTTGGGGGCGCAACTAATGAAAAACTGTTTTTT. Translation: CASSPRRARLGGATNEKLFF.